This paragraph reports one T cell receptor beta chain. The germline V and J ends were trimmed by 6 bases and 3 bases, with 14 bases remaining between them. Germline CDR1 and CDR2: SNHLY and FYNNEI. The CDR3 has 14 residues. The PCR made use of 60 Vbeta and 13 Jbeta primers. The assay was immunoSEQ multiplex PCR, and TCRdb's table has in-frame clones only and misses some. This table holds fewer than 200,000 clones, around 76% found once. The source of the sample is a study of cytomegalovirus exposure and HLA in healthy donors. The J gene is TRBJ2-5, the V gene TRBV2; D is uncertain. This clonotype originated in a man in his sixties in good health and CMV-seronegative. The sample consisted of PBMCs. DNA of the CDR3: TGTGCCAGCAGGGAAAGGTGGCTAGAAGAGACCCAGTACTTC. This translates into CASRERWLEETQYF.